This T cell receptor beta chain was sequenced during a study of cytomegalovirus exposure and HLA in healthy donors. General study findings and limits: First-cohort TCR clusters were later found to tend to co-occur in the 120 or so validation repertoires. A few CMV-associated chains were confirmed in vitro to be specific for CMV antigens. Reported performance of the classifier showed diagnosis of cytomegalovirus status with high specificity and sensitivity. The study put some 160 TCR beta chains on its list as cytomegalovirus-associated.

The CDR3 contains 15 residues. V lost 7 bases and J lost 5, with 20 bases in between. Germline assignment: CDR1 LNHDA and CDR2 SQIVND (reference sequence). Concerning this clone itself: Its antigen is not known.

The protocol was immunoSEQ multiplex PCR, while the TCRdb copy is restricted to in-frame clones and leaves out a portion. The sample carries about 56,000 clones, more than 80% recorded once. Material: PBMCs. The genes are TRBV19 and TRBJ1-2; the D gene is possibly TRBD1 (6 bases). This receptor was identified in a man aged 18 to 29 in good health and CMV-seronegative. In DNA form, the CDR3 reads TGTGCCAGTATTAAACGGACAGACTTCTCATATGGCTACACCTTC. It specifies CASIKRTDFSYGYTF.